The 30 T cell receptor beta chains in this list originate from one sample, sequenced in a study of T-cell reconstitution after alpha-beta-depleted transplantation in children. Preparation of the TCRbeta library used unique molecular identifiers. A single record per CDR3 protein comes from TCRdb applying MiXCR to the PCR reads. The profile shows just under 550,000 distinct CDR3 sequences, approximately 16% of them singletons. Specimen: PBMCs from the stem cell graft donor, collected from the stem cell graft. The origin of the receptors is a human donor who donated a stem cell graft to a child with acute lymphoblastic leukemia.

V gene TRBV2 combines with J gene TRBJ2-2, with 8 bases that match TRBD2. There are 13 residues in the CDR3. After removal of 8 bases from V and 6 bases from J, the junction contained 5 bases not matched to a gene. Germline V gives CDR1 SNHLY, CDR2 FYNNEI. The CDR3 bases are TGTGCCAGCTTCCGGGGGGGGCCCGGGGAGCTGTTTTTT. As protein: CASFRGGPGELFF.

This clonotype was seen repeatedly, ten times or more. The chain combines TRBV7-3 with TRBJ2-1; 8 bases align to TRBD1. The CDR3 contains 15 residues. CDR1 and CDR2 from the germline V gene are SGHTA and FQGTGA. V lost 1 base, J lost 4 bases, and 3 bases stayed unmatched. The CDR3 sequence is CASSLIRDRYNEQFF. CDR3 sequence (DNA): TGTGCCAGCAGCTTAATAAGGGACAGGTACAATGAGCAGTTCTTC.

This clonotype has more than one count but fewer than ten. The V and J genes are TRBV2 and TRBJ2-2; perhaps TRBD1 as D (6 bases). Trimming shortened V by 7 bases and J by 6 bases, and 12 bases separated the two germline ends. In germline, CDR1 is SNHLY, CDR2 FYNNEI. This CDR3 has 13 amino acids. In DNA, the CDR3 is TGTGCCAGCATAGCACAGGGCCCCGGGGAGCTGTTTTTT. This gives the protein CASIAQGPGELFF.

The chain is built from TRBV27 and TRBJ2-7, with a tentative D call TRBD1 (6 bases). Trimming cost V 8 bases and J 0 bases, with 11 bases left between them. Germline V lookup: CDR1 MNHEY, CDR2 SMNVEV (reference sequence). This CDR3 is built from 13 residues. CDR3 sequence: CASGRQDSYEQYF. DNA of the CDR3: TGTGCCAGCGGTAGACAGGACTCCTACGAGCAGTACTTC.

This clonotype was recorded many times. At one of its ends the junction is not consistent with the germline gene, which may arise from a read error. V and J are TRBV27 and TRBJ2-5, with D tentatively TRBD1 or TRBD2 (5 bases each). The J call may be in error: the DNA end matches TRBJ2-3 better. Germline-derived CDR1 and CDR2 are MNHEY and SMNVEV (reference sequence). The CDR3 length is 12 residues. The CDR3 sequence: CASSFRGETQYF. The CDR3 coding sequence is TGCGCCAGCAGCTTTCGAGGGGAGACGCAGTATTTT.

The rearrangement uses TRBV29-1 and TRBJ2-5; 10 bases fit TRBD2. V gave up 7 bases and J gave up 2 bases; unmatched junction bases: 7. The CDR3 is made up of 14 amino acids. Germline CDR1 is SQVTM and CDR2 is ANQGSEA. The CDR3 DNA reads as TGCAGCGGCGGCCAACTAGCGGGGCAAGAGACCCAGTACTTC. It is translated as CSGGQLAGQETQYF.

The genes are TRBV4-1 and TRBJ1-1; D might be TRBD1 (6 bases). Germline V gene data show CDR1 as MGHRA and CDR2 as YSYEKL. The CDR3 extends over 17 amino acids. Trimming shortened V by 4 bases and J by 5 bases, and 23 bases separated the two germline ends. CDR3 loop: CASSRNRDTGVETEAFF. Written as DNA, the CDR3 is TGCGCCAGCAGCCGCAACCGGGACACGGGCGTGGAGACTGAAGCTTTCTTT.

This clonotype occurred a few times. The chain employs TRBV4-1 and TRBJ1-4, with D possibly TRBD1 on 6 matching bases. The germline gives CDR1 MGHRA, CDR2 YSYEKL. V was shortened by 1 base and J by 8 bases, with 14 bases between the two germline ends. This CDR3 spans 15 amino acids. The CDR3, as DNA: TGCGCCAGCAGCCAAGGCAGGGGTGGGTTGGAAAAACTGTTTTTT. Its protein product is CASSQGRGGLEKLFF.

The chain links TRBV12-3 or TRBV12-4 to TRBJ1-2, with D hard to call. This CDR3 spans 10 amino acids. The V end was cut by 1 base, the J end by 13 bases, with 7 bases between. The CDR3 loop is CASSLGAGTF. The CDR3 coding sequence is TGTGCCAGCAGTTTAGGAGCAGGCACCTTC.

The J gene is TRBJ2-1, the V gene TRBV3-1; D possibly matches TRBD1 or TRBD2 (5 bases each). The CDR3 sequence is 15 residues long. Germline CDR1 LGHDT, CDR2 YNNKEL (reference sequence). V gave up 4 bases and J gave up 7 bases, with 17 bases separating them. CDR3 DNA: TGTGCCAGCAGCCGGGACCGTCAACTGATTAATGAGCAGTTCTTC. Protein: CASSRDRQLINEQFF.

The chain combines TRBV20-1 with TRBJ1-1; 7 bases line up with TRBD1. Per germline, CDR1 DFQATT and CDR2 SNEGSKA (reference sequence). With V trimmed by 1 base and J by 4 bases, 6 bases remained unmatched. This CDR3 is built from 14 residues. Here the CDR3 DNA reads TGCAGTGCTAGAGGACAGGGATGGCTCACTGAAGCTTTCTTT. This sequence encodes CSARGQGWLTEAFF.

The J gene is TRBJ1-3, the V gene TRBV5-1; D unclear. Germline loops: CDR1 SGHRS, CDR2 YFSETQ. Trimming took off 5 bases at V and 0 bases at J, with 9 bases between the two ends. This CDR3 is built from 14 residues. CDR3 nucleotides: TGCGCCAGCAGTACAGCCAACTCTGGAAACACCATATATTTT. Protein sequence: CASSTANSGNTIYF.

The chain carries TRBV9 and TRBJ2-5; maybe TRBD2 (6 bases). This CDR3 spans 14 amino acids. CDR1 is SGDLS and CDR2 is YYNGEE in the germline V gene. V lost 3 bases and J 3 bases, leaving 12 bases between the germline ends. CDR3 sequence (DNA): TGTGCCAGCAGCGGAAGGAGGGCCAAAGAGACCCAGTACTTC. It specifies CASSGRRAKETQYF.

The CDR3 protein is CASRQDGNSPLHF. The CDR3, as DNA: TGTGCCAGCAGGCAAGACGGGAATTCACCCCTCCACTTT. The chain carries TRBV12-3 or TRBV12-4 and TRBJ1-6, with unresolved D. The CDR3 extends over 13 amino acids. Trimming removed 6 bases from V and 7 bases from J, with 10 bases in between.

The chain has TRBV5-1 and TRBJ2-2; D perhaps matches TRBD1 (5 bases). The CDR3 loop spans 16 amino acids. The V and J ends lost 1 base and 7 bases respectively, with 17 bases between them. Germline assignment: CDR1 SGHRS and CDR2 YFSETQ. The CDR3 protein is CASSLWVAGIDGELFF. The CDR3 nucleotides read TGCGCCAGCAGCTTGTGGGTCGCAGGGATAGACGGGGAGCTGTTTTTT.

CDR3 protein: CASSIVRDSTQETQYF. The DNA for the CDR3 is TGTGCCAGCAGCATCGTTCGGGACAGCACCCAAGAGACCCAGTACTTC. The chain employs TRBV2 and TRBJ2-5, with 7 bases aligning to TRBD1. From germline, CDR1 is SNHLY and CDR2 FYNNEI. V shed 6 bases and J 1 base; nucleotides not matched to a gene: 11. The CDR3 spans 16 residues.

The V gene is TRBV4-1, the J gene TRBJ2-5; D remains unclear. The germline V and J ends were trimmed by 0 bases and 2 bases, with 10 bases remaining between them. The germline V gene has CDR1 MGHRA and CDR2 YSYEKL. The CDR3 contains 15 residues. Written as DNA, the CDR3 is TGCGCCAGCAGCCAAGAGTTAAGATTTCAAGAGACCCAGTACTTC. This gives the protein CASSQELRFQETQYF.

This clonotype turned up a few times. The chain couples TRBV11-2 to TRBJ2-6; 8 bases agree with TRBD1. The germline V gene encodes CDR1 SGHAT and CDR2 FQNNGV. Trimming removed 1 base from V and 0 bases from J; junction bases left unmatched: 5. This CDR3 has 18 residues. CDR3 sequence: CASSLGTGGNSGANVLTF. CDR3 nucleotides: TGTGCCAGCAGCTTAGGCACAGGGGGGAACTCTGGGGCCAACGTCCTGACTTTC.

The chain joins TRBV9 to TRBJ2-7; 8 nucleotides line up with TRBD2. The V gene end was trimmed by 2 bases and the J gene end by 5 bases; junction bases not matched to a gene: 15. CDR3 length: 17 amino acids. In germline, CDR1 is SGDLS, CDR2 YYNGEE. CDR3: CASSVDPGLVVRDEQYF. The DNA of the CDR3 is TGTGCCAGCAGCGTGGATCCGGGACTAGTAGTGAGGGACGAGCAGTACTTC.

The chain carries TRBV2 and TRBJ2-5, with D possibly called TRBD1 or TRBD2 (6 bases each). The germline V gene encodes CDR1 SNHLY and CDR2 FYNNEI. CDR3 length: 15 residues. Deletions cut 8 bases from V and 0 bases from J, with 16 bases between. The chain's CDR3 is CASGSGARYQETQYF. For the CDR3, the DNA is TGTGCCAGCGGGTCGGGGGCCCGGTACCAAGAGACCCAGTACTTC.

This clonotype was counted only a few times. At one of its ends the junction is not consistent with the germline gene, which may arise from a read error. The J gene is TRBJ1-4, the V gene TRBV12-5; perhaps TRBD1 as D (5 bases). CDR1 is LGHNT, CDR2 FRNRAP, per germline. This CDR3 region has 15 residues. The CDR3 DNA reads as TGTGCTAGTGGTTCCGGCAGGACAACAAATGAAAAACTGTTTTTT. Protein product: CASGSGRTTNEKLFF.

This chain uses TRBV12-3 or TRBV12-4 with TRBJ1-2, with 9 bases fitting TRBD1. The CDR3 runs to 14 residues. The V and J ends lost 2 bases and 8 bases, in that order; junction bases with no gene match: 6. This CDR3 is CASSLMDRGRGYTF. CDR3 coding DNA: TGTGCCAGCAGTTTAATGGACAGGGGTCGCGGCTACACCTTC.

This clonotype was observed once. This sequence joins TRBV4-2 and TRBJ2-2; D possibly corresponds to TRBD1 (6 bases). Deletions cut 0 bases from V and 6 bases from J, with 8 bases between. The V gene's germline CDR1 is LGHNA and CDR2 YNFKEQ. The CDR3 covers 14 residues. CDR3 sequence: CASSQDRGPGELFF. CDR3 sequence (DNA): TGTGCCAGCAGCCAAGACAGGGGTCCCGGGGAGCTGTTTTTT.

In its sample, this clonotype was seen many times. V usage is TRBV10-3 and J usage is TRBJ1-5, with D possibly being TRBD1 (5 bases). Trimming cost V 6 bases and J 9 bases, with 18 bases left between them. The germline V gene encodes CDR1 ENHRY and CDR2 SYGVKD. The CDR3 extends over 14 amino acids. CDR3 sequence reads: CAIREGHSGRPQHF. The CDR3 DNA follows: TGTGCCATCAGGGAGGGGCACTCCGGTCGGCCCCAGCATTTT.

The chain carries TRBV20-1 and TRBJ1-5; 7 bases fit TRBD1. The length of the CDR3 is 13 residues. V was pared by 6 bases and J by 6 bases, with 8 bases of the junction left unmatched. Germline V CDR1 and CDR2: DFQATT, SNEGSKA (reference sequence). The CDR3 DNA is TGCAGTGCCAACAGGGGAGGGGGTCAGCCCCAGCATTTT. Translated: CSANRGGGQPQHF.

The sample holds a few counts of this clonotype. The chain recombines TRBV6-5 with TRBJ2-3; 11 bases are shared with TRBD2. The CDR3 is 16 amino acids. Losses at the gene ends were 2 bases for V and 5 bases for J; bases not matched to a gene: 6. Germline CDR1 is MNHEY and CDR2 is SVGAGI. CDR3 DNA sequence: TGTGCCAGCAGTTACAGAGTAGCGGGAGGGGGAGATACGCAGTATTTT. It translates to CASSYRVAGGGDTQYF.

This clonotype was counted a few times. The rearrangement links TRBV12-3 or TRBV12-4 to TRBJ2-3; D perhaps matches TRBD2 (7 bases). The CDR3 is 14 amino acids. V lost 3 bases and J 5 bases, leaving 12 bases between the germline ends. The CDR3 nucleotides read TGTGCCAGCAGTTTGGGGGGCGGGGGAGATACGCAGTATTTT. Protein product: CASSLGGGGDTQYF.

This clonotype was recorded a few times. This rearrangement joins TRBV5-1 to TRBJ2-1, with unresolved D. This CDR3 is built from 12 residues. Germline values: CDR1 SGHRS, CDR2 YFSETQ. Trimming took off 8 bases at V and 3 bases at J, with 9 bases between the two ends. Here the CDR3 reads CARPSGYNEQFF. As DNA, the CDR3 is TGCGCCAGACCTTCGGGCTACAATGAGCAGTTCTTC. The whole variable domain, filled in from reference TRBV5-1 and TRBJ2-1, reads KAGVTQTPRYLIKTRGQQVTLSCSPISGHRSVSWYQQTPGQGLQFLFEYFSETQRNKGNFPGRFSGRQFSNSRSEMNVSTLELGDSALYLCARPSGYNEQFFGPGTRLTVL.

This clonotype was seen a few times. V and J are TRBV11-1 and TRBJ2-5; possibly TRBD2 for D (6 bases). The CDR3 contains 18 residues. Germline V CDR1 and CDR2: SGHAT, FQDESV (reference sequence). V gave up 5 bases and J gave up 1 base, with 23 bases separating them. CDR3 sequence reads: CASSPLRGEVGGQETQYF. DNA of the CDR3: TGTGCCAGCAGCCCCCTAAGGGGAGAGGTGGGGGGCCAAGAGACCCAGTACTTC.

The chain joins TRBV7-3 to TRBJ2-1; D may be TRBD1 or TRBD2 (5 bases each). CDR1 SGHTA and CDR2 FQGTGA come from the germline V gene. V lost 5 bases, J lost 13 bases, and 18 bases lay in between. The CDR3 consists of 13 residues. CDR3 in amino acids: CASSPTRGLSQFF. CDR3 coding DNA: TGTGCCAGCAGCCCAACCCGGGGCCTTAGTCAGTTCTTC.